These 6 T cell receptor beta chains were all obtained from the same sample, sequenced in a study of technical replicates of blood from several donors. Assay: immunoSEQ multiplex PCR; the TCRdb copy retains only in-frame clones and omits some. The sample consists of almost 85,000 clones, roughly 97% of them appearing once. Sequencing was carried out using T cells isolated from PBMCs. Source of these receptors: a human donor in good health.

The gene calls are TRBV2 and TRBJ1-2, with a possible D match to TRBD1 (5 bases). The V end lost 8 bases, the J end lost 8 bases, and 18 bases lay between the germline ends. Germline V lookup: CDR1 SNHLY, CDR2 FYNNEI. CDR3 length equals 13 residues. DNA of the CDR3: TGTGCCAGCTGCAGTCAGGGCGACGGCGGCTACACCTTC. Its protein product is CASCSQGDGGYTF.

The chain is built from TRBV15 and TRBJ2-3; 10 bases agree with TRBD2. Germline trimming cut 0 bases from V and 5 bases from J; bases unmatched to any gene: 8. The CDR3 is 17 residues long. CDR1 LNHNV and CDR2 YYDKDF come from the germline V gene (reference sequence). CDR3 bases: TGTGCCACCAGCAGAGATAGCGTAGCGGGAGGATTAGATACGCAGTATTTT. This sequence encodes CATSRDSVAGGLDTQYF.

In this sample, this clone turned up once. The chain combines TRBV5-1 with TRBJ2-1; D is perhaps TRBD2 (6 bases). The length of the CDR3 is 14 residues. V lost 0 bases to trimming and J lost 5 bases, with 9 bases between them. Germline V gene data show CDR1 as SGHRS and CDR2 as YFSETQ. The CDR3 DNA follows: TGCGCCAGCAGCTTGGAGGGGAGGAACAATGAGCAGTTCTTC. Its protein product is CASSLEGRNNEQFF.

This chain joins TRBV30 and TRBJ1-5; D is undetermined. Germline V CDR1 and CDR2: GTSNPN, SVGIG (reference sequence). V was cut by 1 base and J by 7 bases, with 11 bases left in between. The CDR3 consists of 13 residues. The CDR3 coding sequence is TGTGCCTGGAGTGGCCAGGAGGACCAGCCCCAGCATTTT. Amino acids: CAWSGQEDQPQHF. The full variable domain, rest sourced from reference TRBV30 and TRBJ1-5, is SQTIHQWPATLVQPVGSPLSLECTVEGTSNPNLYWYRQAAGRGLQLLFYSVGIGQISSEVPQNLSASRPQDRQFILSSKKLLLSDSGFYLCAWSGQEDQPQHFGDGTRLSIL.

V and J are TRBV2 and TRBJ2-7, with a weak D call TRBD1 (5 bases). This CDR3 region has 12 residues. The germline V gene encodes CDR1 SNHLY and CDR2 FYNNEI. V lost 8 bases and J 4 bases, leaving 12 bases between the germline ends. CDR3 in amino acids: CASAQDTYEQYF. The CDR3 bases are TGTGCCAGCGCACAGGATACATACGAGCAGTACTTC.

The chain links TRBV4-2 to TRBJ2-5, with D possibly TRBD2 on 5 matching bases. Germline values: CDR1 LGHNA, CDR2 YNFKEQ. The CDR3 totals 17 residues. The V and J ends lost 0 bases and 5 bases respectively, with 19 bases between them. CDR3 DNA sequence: TGTGCCAGCAGCCAAGATCCCGCTCTAGCCCTTACGGAGACCCAGTACTTC. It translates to CASSQDPALALTETQYF.